This T cell receptor (beta chain) originates from a study of cytomegalovirus exposure and HLA in healthy donors. This clone has a single count. Here immunoSEQ multiplex PCR was the method, and the copy in TCRdb shows in-frame clones only, minus some. The profile shows under 100,000 clones, 85% to 95% of them singletons. These donors were members of the approximately 110-subject validation cohort, a group separate from the roughly 670-subject first cohort. The length of the CDR3 is 17 residues. Looked up from germline, CDR1 is SGHNT and CDR2 is YYREEE (reference sequence). The V segment lost 2 bases and the J segment 8 bases; nucleotides outside the gene matches: 16.

The chain joins TRBV5-4 to TRBJ2-1, with 7 nucleotides matching TRBD2. Material: PBMCs. The clonotype comes from a woman aged 18-35 years in good health and CMV-seronegative. The CDR3 spells CASSFGDWGGDSHEQFF. For the CDR3, the DNA is TGTGCCAGCAGCTTTGGGGATTGGGGGGGAGATTCACATGAGCAGTTCTTC.